This TCR beta chain was observed in a study of CD8+ T cells in alopecia areata. Notes on this clone: Other DNA sequences in the same sample also yield this CDR3.

Treatment reported: oral pan-JAK inhibitor, 5-10 mg twice daily. Following extraction, RNA underwent reverse transcription to cDNA, which served as the sequencing template. Profiling relied on immunoSEQ multiplex PCR, and the TCRdb table lists in-frame clones only, not all of them. The table shows some 190,000 clones, with approximately 61% occurring only once. This CDR3 contains 13 residues. J was trimmed by 1 base and V by 6 bases; bases with no gene match: 2. Per the germline V gene, CDR1 is SQVTM and CDR2 is ANQGSEA. This specimen was CD4+ T cells sorted from blood, taken at week 24, from a patient treated with tofacitinib. This TCR was recovered from a human donor with alopecia areata. The V and J genes are TRBV29-1 and TRBJ1-4; 7 nucleotides align to TRBD1. CDR3 coding DNA: TGCAGCGTGACAGGGATAACTAATGAAAAACTGTTTTTT. The encoded protein is CSVTGITNEKLFF. Looking up the rest from reference TRBV29-1 and TRBJ1-4 gives the full variable domain: SAVISQKPSRDICQRGTSLTIQCQVDSQVTMMFWYRQQPGQSLTLIATANQGSEATYESGFVIDKFPISRPNLTFSTLTVSNMSPEDSSIYLCSVTGITNEKLFFGSGTQLSVL.